The entry below describes one T cell receptor beta chain. It lacks a known antigen. No base qualities exist here, and no much larger clone lies one base off it. The CDR3 numbers 16 residues from cysteine through phenylalanine. Only CDR3 DNA is held: 48 bases, read in frame from base 1. Relative to germline, V is 0 bases shorter and J is 3 bases shorter, with 14 bases between their ends. CDR1 is given as MNHEY and CDR2 as SVGAGI, both from the germline V gene. This sample is part of a study of cytomegalovirus exposure and HLA in healthy donors (dated by TCRdb to about 2017). In terms of the full investigation: In an earlier analysis of around 540 of the donors, 276 Gb of sequence data and 117 million unique TCR beta sequences from roughly 180 million T cells were reported. An early release covering around 630 HLA-typed donors comprised 250 to 350 gigabases of sequencing data and tens of millions of unique TCR sequences. Among the approximately 400 genotyped donors, approximately 77% belonged to the genetic ancestry cluster associated with self-reported Caucasian donors. The study aimed to test whether signatures of past pathogen exposure could be identified by cataloging public T cell receptors. The study used immunosequencing to profile the T cell repertoires of 666 subjects and linked those repertoires to cytomegalovirus serostatus. Along with the 666-subject first cohort, a separate validation cohort of more than 90 different subjects was used. The study combined high-throughput TCR immunosequencing, statistical association of individual TCRs with disease status, and machine learning to predict cytomegalovirus infection status. A later analysis re-analyzed previously published TCR beta repertoires from 666 donors and added high-resolution HLA genotyping to study TCR occurrence patterns. Rather than using new phenotypic data, the later analysis identified candidate immune exposures from TCR beta sequences and from how often those sequences occurred across donors. An earlier analysis of 450 to 750 of the donors used high-throughput TCR beta sequencing to judge whether each TCR beta V gene segment behaved as functional or pseudogenic. Donor age, sex, ethnicity and CMV serostatus were compiled together with the repertoire data. In a later genetic analysis, genome-wide SNP genotypes for about 65% of the roughly 670 donors were used, and that subset was treated as a discovery cohort. Every discovery cohort repertoire had been produced on one sequencing platform. Both class I and class II loci were covered by HLA typing, at four-digit resolution. Typing coverage varied by locus: about 620-630 donors for A, B, C, DRB1 and DQB1; more than 500 for DQA1; more than 600 for DPA1; roughly 450 for DPB1. Roughly five DR-DQ haplotypes were treated as single units for association and clustering because of strong linkage in the cohort. Among 300 to 450 genotyped donors of the cohort, an average of about 240,000 unique TCR beta nucleotide sequences were sequenced per donor, approximately 20% of them non-productive. Study-level results and caveats: In a later analysis, 16,951 TCR beta sequences were associated with specific HLA alleles at a false discovery rate of 0.05. The authors suggested that the approach could potentially be extended to other disease states and immunological phenotypes. Presence/absence analyses assumed roughly uniform sequencing depth across donors, an assumption that may not hold. In a later analysis, most CMV-associated TCR beta chains were found to appear HLA-restricted, with HLA associations seemingly driven largely by CMV exposure. In an earlier analysis of fewer than 750 of the donors, most TCR beta V segments were observed in productive rearrangements about 87% or about 30% of the time, broadly matching IMGT annotations. Immune exposure information for the cohort was limited to CMV serostatus. A further reported finding was that TCR beta sequences accurately predicted the HLA-A and HLA-B alleles for most subjects in the first cohort. Linkage disequilibrium might explain the correlated functional status among segregating V segments, but an unknown experimental factor could not be ruled out. The 87-base-pair reads could not distinguish some IMGT-functional V segments, including TRBV6-2 and TRBV6-3, so those segments were excluded. A cluster of highly shared sequence variants was judged likely to represent a technical artifact of the sequencing pipeline. A later analysis found that TCR association rates varied across HLA loci, with DRB1 alleles showing the most associated TCRs and HLA-C alleles the fewest. The study gave a list of about 150 TCR beta chains associated with cytomegalovirus. In vitro tests confirmed that a few of the cytomegalovirus-associated TCR beta chains recognize cytomegalovirus antigens. In a later genetic analysis, a missense DCLRE1C variant was associated with V-gene and J-gene trimming of TCR beta chains, and the association was replicated in an independent cohort. The cohort was sequenced for TCR beta chains only, and without alpha or paired-chain data the features that could be detected were limited. While some public TCRs were present in many individuals, most TCR sequences turned up only very rarely across donors. According to a later genetic analysis, donors in an Asian-associated ancestry cluster had fewer N-insertions in productive TCRs than the roughly 660-donor mean. Because HLA typing was unavailable for some donors at each locus, only the typed subset was used in association tests. In a later analysis, HLA-associated TCR beta chains showed more clonal expansion and lower generation probabilities than non-associated chains that were equally common. When HLA alleles, especially DR and DQ, strongly co-occurred, attributing TCR associations to individual alleles was difficult. A later analysis reported that several top co-occurrence clusters appeared linked to parvovirus B19, influenza, CMV and Epstein-Barr virus. In both the original and validation cohorts, the classifier was reported to diagnose cytomegalovirus status with high specificity and sensitivity. Fewer than 20 rarely observed V segments, including chromosome 9 orphons, were excluded from the earlier analysis of about 600 of the donors because counts were too low.

The method behind the library was the immunoSEQ multiplex PCR assay. The multiplex PCR relied on a mix of 60 forward primers for TCR Vbeta segments and 13 reverse primers for TCR Jbeta segments. The CDR3 region of rearranged TCR beta genes was amplified from genomic DNA with a multiplex PCR assay. The Illumina HiSeq System was used to sequence the amplified TCR beta libraries as 87-base-pair reads. The published analysis was carried out like this. In a later analysis, approximately 74 million unique TCR beta chains were counted across the roughly 610 repertoires, and about 10 million of these chains were shared by at least two donors. To remove PCR and sequencing errors, raw reads were error-corrected and collapsed into unique sequences using a nearest-neighbor algorithm that merged closely related sequences. To assign V, D and J gene segments, CDR3 sequences were aligned to IMGT reference sequences. For a sequence to be retained, a match of at least six nucleotides to both a V gene segment and a J gene segment was required. Rearrangements were called productive when the CDR3 lacked stop codons and stayed in frame with V and J; all others were non-productive. Following IMGT convention, CDR3 was defined as the stretch from the second conserved V-encoded cysteine to the conserved J-encoded phenylalanine. In an earlier analysis of some 550 of the donors, sequences lacking an unambiguous match to a single V gene segment were excluded. An earlier analysis of a few hundred of the donors called V segments functional above 56.7% productive rearrangements and segregating when the between-donor standard deviation exceeded 5%. A statistical classification framework was developed to diagnose cytomegalovirus status using the catalog of TCR beta chain sequences. A later analysis assigned V and J genes by comparing TCR nucleotide sequences with IMGT/GENE-DB human TR gene sequences. Using the TCRdist pipeline, a later analysis assigned CDR3 sequences along with most-parsimonious VDJ recombination scenarios. In a later analysis, each TCR beta chain was defined by its CDR3 amino acid sequence together with its V-gene family, and reads without a unique V-gene family were excluded. To address suspected cross-contamination and a sequencing artifact, a later analysis removed 592 highly shared, low-generation-probability nucleotide sequences. In a later analysis, a clonal expansion index was calculated for each public chain from normalized within-repertoire ranks of inferred template counts. In a later analysis, generation probabilities were computed with a VDJ recombination model fitted to out-of-frame rearrangements, and the resulting probabilities were checked against IGoR. In a later analysis, hypergeometric tests were used to score TCR-TCR, TCR-HLA and TCR-CMV co-occurrence, with a repertoire-size bias correction applied to TCR pairs. In a later analysis, false discovery rates were estimated by permuting HLA or CMV assignments 20 times. In a later analysis, co-occurring TCRs were grouped using DBSCAN, with TCRdist sequence similarity added in when clustering inside HLA-allele-positive subsets. Repertoires with fewer than 30,000 or more than 120,000 public chains, plus five repertoires with anomalous nucleotide sharing, were excluded from co-occurrence clustering. TCRdb holds this immuneACCESS table with in-frame rearrangements only. Some clones are missing; in checked studies, unresolved V genes explain under half, and the rest has no known cause. V and J calls and clone size follow that table, whereas D and trimming were derived from the DNA. Recorded for this sample are 150,000 to 200,000 clones; roughly 88% of them occurred a single time. The ten largest clones take up approximately 1.2% of the sample.

The cohort consisted of some 730 healthy bone marrow donors. All cohort members were sampled while nominally healthy, although unrecorded immune exposures were likely present. The donor was CMV seropositive and was included in the group of 250 to 300 seropositive cohort members. A peripheral blood sample was provided by each donor, and peripheral blood mononuclear cells were used for TCR beta sequencing. Genomic DNA was extracted from the blood cell samples with the Qiagen DNeasy Blood Extraction Kit. The TCR sequence derives from a girl aged 2-10 years in good health and CMV-seropositive. The V gene is TRBV6-5 and the J gene is TRBJ1-2; no D gene can be assigned with confidence. The sample was PBMCs. This receptor has the CDR3 CASSYSRKGPDYGYTF. The DNA reads as follows: TGTGCCAGCAGTTACTCGAGGAAAGGCCCAGACTATGGCTACACCTTC.